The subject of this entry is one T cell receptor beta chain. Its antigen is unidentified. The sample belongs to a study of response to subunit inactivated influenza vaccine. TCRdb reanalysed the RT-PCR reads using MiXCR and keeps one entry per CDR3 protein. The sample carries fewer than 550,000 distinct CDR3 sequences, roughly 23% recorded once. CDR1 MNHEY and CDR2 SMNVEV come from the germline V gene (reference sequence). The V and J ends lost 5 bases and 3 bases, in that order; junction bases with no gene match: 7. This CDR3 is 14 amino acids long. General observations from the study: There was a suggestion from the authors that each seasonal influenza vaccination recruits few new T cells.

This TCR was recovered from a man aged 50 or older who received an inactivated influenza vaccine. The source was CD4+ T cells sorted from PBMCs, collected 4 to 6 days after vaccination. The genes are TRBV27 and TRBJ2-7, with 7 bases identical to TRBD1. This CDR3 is CASSTQTGHYEQYF. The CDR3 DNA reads TGTGCCAGCAGTACCCAGACAGGGCACTACGAGCAGTACTTC.